Included here is one T cell receptor (beta chain) sequence, with context. Its matching antigen is unknown. This sample is part of a study of cytomegalovirus exposure and HLA in healthy donors. Study-level background: The same platform was used for the roughly 110 validation repertoires as for the approximately 730 first-cohort repertoires, as reported in a later analysis. Study observations and caveats: Most TCR sequences proved rare, with some public TCRs found in many donors. A few CMV-associated chains proved CMV antigen-specific in vitro.

The J segment lost 4 bases and the V segment lost 4 bases, leaving 14 bases of the junction unmatched. Looked up from germline, CDR1 is SEHNR and CDR2 is FQNEAQ (reference sequence). The CDR3 totals 18 residues. Libraries were prepared by immunoSEQ multiplex PCR; TCRdb keeps only in-frame clonotypes and omits some of them. The repertoire has about 200,000 clones, 70% to 85% of them found once; the top ten carry around 15%. Sequencing input: PBMCs. The TCR sequence derives from a woman aged 30 to 39 in good health and CMV-seropositive. The chain combines TRBV7-9 with TRBJ2-1, with 9 bases identical to TRBD2. The CDR3 region is CASSYSGSGTSRYNEQFF. Written as DNA, the CDR3 is TGTGCCAGCAGCTATAGCGGGAGCGGAACAAGTCGTTACAATGAGCAGTTCTTC. Together with reference TRBV7-9 and TRBJ2-1, the CDR3 gives the full variable domain: DTGVSQNPRHKITKRGQNVTFRCDPISEHNRLYWYRQTLGQGPEFLTYFQNEAQLEKSRLLSDRFSAERPKGSFSTLEIQRTEQGDSAMYLCASSYSGSGTSRYNEQFFGPGTRLTVL.